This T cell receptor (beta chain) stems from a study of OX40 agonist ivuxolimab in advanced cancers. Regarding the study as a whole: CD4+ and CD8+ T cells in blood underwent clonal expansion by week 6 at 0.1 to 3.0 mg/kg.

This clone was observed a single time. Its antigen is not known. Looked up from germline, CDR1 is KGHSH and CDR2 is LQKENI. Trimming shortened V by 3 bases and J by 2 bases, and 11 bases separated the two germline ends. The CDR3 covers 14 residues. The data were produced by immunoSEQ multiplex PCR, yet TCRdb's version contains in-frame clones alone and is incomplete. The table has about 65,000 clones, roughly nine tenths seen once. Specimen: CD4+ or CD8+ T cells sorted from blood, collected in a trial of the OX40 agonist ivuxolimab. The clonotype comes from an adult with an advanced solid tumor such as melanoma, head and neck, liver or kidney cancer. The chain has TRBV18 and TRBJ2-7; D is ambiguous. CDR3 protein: CASSPATRPYEQYF. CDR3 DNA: TGTGCCAGCTCACCCGCGACCCGTCCCTACGAGCAGTACTTC. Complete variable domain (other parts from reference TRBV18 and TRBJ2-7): NAGVMQNPRHLVRRRGQEARLRCSPMKGHSHVYWYRQLPEEGLKFMVYLQKENIIDESGMPKERFSAEFPKEGPSILRIQQVVRGDSAAYFCASSPATRPYEQYFGPGTRLTVT.